The T cell receptor beta chain under discussion was sequenced for a study of blood T cells in healthy people across ages. Together with a sample-barcoded 5' primer, a J-beta primer mix was included in a second PCR lasting about 6 to 11 cycles. A template-switch adaptor with 12 random nucleotides tagged each cDNA molecule. TCRdb redid the calling of the 5' RACE reads with MiXCR, one entry per CDR3 protein. The sample records around 1,700,000 distinct CDR3 sequences, over 25% being singletons. Germline values: CDR1 SGHRS, CDR2 YFSETQ. The V and J ends lost 0 bases and 3 bases, in that order; junction bases with no gene match: 7. CDR3 size: 17 residues. Isolation of PBMCs gave at least 7 million cells per sample. For this clonotype: Antigen specificity is unknown.

General study points: Unsorted PBMCs ruled out conclusive naive versus antigen-experienced comparison.

Sample: blood. V gene TRBV5-1 combines with J gene TRBJ2-2, with 8 bases matching TRBD1. This clonotype was obtained from a woman in her 30s in good health. CDR3 bases: TGCGCCAGCAGCTTGGAGGCGACAGGGGTGGACACCGGGGAGCTGTTTTTT. The encoded protein is CASSLEATGVDTGELFF. Filled out from reference TRBV5-1 and TRBJ2-2, the complete variable domain reads KAGVTQTPRYLIKTRGQQVTLSCSPISGHRSVSWYQQTPGQGLQFLFEYFSETQRNKGNFPGRFSGRQFSNSRSEMNVSTLELGDSALYLCASSLEATGVDTGELFFGEGSRLTVL.